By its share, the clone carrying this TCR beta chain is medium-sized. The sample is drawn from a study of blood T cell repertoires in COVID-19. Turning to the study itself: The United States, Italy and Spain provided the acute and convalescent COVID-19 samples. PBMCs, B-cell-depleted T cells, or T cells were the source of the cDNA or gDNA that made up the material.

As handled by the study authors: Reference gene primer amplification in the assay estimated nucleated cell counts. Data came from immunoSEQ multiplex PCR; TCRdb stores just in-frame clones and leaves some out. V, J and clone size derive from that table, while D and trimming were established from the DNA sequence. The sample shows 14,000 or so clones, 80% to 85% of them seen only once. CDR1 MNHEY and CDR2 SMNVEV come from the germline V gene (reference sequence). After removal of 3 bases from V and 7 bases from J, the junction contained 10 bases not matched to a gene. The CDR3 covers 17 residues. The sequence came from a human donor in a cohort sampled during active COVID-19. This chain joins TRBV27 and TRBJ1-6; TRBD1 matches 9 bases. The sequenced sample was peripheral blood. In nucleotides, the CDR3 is TGTGCCAGCAGTTTCTCTCCCGGGACAGGGATGAATTCACCCCTCCACTTT. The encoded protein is CASSFSPGTGMNSPLHF.